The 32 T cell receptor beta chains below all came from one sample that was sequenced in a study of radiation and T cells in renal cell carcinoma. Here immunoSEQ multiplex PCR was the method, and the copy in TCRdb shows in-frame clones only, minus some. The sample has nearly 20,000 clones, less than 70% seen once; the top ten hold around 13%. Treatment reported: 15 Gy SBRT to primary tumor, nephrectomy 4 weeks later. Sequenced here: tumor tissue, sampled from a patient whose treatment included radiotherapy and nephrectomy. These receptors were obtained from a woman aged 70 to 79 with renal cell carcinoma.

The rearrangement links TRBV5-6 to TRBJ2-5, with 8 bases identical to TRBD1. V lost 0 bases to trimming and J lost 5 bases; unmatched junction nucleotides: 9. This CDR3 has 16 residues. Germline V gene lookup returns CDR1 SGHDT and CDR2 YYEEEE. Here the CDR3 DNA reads TGTGCCAGCAGCTTGGCCAGGGGGCTGGGGCCGGAGACCCAGTACTTC. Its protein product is CASSLARGLGPETQYF.

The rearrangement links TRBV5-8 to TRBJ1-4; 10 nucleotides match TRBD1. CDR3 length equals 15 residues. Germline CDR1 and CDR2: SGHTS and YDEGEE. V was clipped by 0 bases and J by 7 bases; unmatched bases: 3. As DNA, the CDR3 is TGTGCCAGCAGCTTGGTGGGGACAGGGGCTGAAAAACTGTTTTTT. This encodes CASSLVGTGAEKLFF.

The CDR3 bases are TGTGCCACCAGCAGAGGGAGCAATCAGCCCCAGCATTTT. Translating it yields CATSRGSNQPQHF. The chain is built from TRBV15 and TRBJ1-5; D unresolved. Germline values: CDR1 LNHNV, CDR2 YYDKDF (reference sequence). Trimming removed 1 base at V and 1 base at J, with 2 bases between. The CDR3 loop spans 13 amino acids.

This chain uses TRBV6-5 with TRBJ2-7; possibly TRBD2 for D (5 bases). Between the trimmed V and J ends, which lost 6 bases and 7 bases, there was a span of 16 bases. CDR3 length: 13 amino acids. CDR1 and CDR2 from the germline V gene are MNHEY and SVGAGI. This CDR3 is CASRGGPPGEQYF. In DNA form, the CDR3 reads TGTGCCAGCAGAGGAGGTCCGCCGGGTGAGCAGTACTTC.

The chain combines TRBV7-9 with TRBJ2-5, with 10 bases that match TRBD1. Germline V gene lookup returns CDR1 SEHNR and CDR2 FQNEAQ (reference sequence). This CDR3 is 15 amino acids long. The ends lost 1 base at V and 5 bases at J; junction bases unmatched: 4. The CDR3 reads CASSLVGTGAETQYF. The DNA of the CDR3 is TGTGCCAGCAGCTTAGTAGGGACAGGGGCTGAGACCCAGTACTTC.

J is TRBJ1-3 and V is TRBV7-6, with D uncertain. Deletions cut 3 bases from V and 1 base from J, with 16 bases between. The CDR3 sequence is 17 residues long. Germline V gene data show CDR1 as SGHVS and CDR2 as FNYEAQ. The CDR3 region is CASSFRRLLVSGNTIYF. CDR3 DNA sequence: TGTGCCAGCAGCTTTAGACGTCTGCTCGTATCTGGAAACACCATATATTTT. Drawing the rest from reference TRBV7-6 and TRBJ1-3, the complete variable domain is GAGVSQSPRYKVTKRGQDVALRCDPISGHVSLYWYRQALGQGPEFLTYFNYEAQQDKSGLPNDRFSAERPEGSISTLTIQRTEQRDSAMYRCASSFRRLLVSGNTIYFGEGSWLTVV.

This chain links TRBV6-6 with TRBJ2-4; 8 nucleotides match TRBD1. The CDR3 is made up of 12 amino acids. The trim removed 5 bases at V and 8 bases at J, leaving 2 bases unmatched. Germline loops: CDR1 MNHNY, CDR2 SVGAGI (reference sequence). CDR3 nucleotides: TGTGCCAGCAGTATACAGGGGGACATTCAGTACTTC. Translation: CASSIQGDIQYF.

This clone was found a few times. The DNA of the CDR3 is TGTGCCAGCGAGCAGCCCAGAGGTTGGCAAGAGACCCAGTACTTC. Translation gives CASEQPRGWQETQYF. The chain employs TRBV25-1 and TRBJ2-5; D remains unclear. Trimming left V 8 bases short and J 2 bases short, with 18 bases between. The germline V gene has CDR1 MGHDK and CDR2 SYGVNS. The CDR3 spans 15 residues.

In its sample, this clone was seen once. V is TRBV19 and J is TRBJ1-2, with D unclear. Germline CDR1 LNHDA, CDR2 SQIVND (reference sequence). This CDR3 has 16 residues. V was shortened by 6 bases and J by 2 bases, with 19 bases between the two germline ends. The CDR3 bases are TGTGCCAGTAGGACCCCCGGGATCTTACTAAACTATGGCTACACCTTC. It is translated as CASRTPGILLNYGYTF.

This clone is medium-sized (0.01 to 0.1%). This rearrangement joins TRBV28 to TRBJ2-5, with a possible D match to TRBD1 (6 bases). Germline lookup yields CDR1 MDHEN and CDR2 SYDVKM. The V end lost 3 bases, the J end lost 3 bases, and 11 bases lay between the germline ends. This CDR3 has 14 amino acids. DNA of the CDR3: TGTGCCAGCAGTTTTATCTCAGGGGAAGAGACCCAGTACTTC. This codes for CASSFISGEETQYF.

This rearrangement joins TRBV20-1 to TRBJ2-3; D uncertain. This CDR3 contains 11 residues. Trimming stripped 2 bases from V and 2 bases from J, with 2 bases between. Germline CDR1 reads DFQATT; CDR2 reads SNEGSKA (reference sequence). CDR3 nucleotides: TGCAGTGCTAGAACCACAGATACGCAGTATTTT. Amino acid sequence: CSARTTDTQYF.

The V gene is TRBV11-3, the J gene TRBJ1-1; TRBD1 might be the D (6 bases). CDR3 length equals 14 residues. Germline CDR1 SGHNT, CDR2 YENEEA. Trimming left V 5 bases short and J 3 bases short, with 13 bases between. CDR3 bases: TGTGCCAGCAGCCCCTACTCAGGGGACACTGAAGCTTTCTTT. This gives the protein CASSPYSGDTEAFF.

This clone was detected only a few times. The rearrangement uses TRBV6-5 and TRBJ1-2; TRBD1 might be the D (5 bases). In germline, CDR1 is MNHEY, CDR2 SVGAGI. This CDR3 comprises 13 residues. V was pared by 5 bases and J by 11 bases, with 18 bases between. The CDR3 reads CASSNLGGLGYTF. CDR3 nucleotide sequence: TGTGCCAGCAGTAACCTGGGGGGTTTAGGATACACCTTC.

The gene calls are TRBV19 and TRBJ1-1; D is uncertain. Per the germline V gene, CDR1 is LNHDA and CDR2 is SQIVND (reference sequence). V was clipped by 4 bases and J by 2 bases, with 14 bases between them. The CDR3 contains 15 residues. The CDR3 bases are TGTGCCAGTAGTACTACTAAGGGTCGAAACACTGAAGCTTTCTTT. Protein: CASSTTKGRNTEAFF.

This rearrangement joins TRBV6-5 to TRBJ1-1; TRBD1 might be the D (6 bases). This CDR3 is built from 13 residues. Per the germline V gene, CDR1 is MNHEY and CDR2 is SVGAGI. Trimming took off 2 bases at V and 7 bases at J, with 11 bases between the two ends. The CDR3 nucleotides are TGTGCCAGCAGTTACCTCGGACAGCTTGAAGCTTTCTTT. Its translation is CASSYLGQLEAFF.

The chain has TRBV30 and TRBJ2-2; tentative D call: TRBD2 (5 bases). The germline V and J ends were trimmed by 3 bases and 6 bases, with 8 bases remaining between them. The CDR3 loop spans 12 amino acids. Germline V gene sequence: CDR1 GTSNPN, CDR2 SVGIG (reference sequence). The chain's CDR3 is CAWRDGAGELFF. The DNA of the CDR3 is TGTGCCTGGAGGGACGGGGCCGGGGAGCTGTTTTTT.

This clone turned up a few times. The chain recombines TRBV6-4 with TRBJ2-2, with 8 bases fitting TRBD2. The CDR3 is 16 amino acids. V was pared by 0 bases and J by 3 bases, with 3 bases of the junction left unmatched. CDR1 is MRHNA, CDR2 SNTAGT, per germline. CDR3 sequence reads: CASSDSRGADTGELFF. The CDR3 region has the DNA TGTGCCAGCAGTGACTCGCGGGGGGCGGACACCGGGGAGCTGTTTTTT.

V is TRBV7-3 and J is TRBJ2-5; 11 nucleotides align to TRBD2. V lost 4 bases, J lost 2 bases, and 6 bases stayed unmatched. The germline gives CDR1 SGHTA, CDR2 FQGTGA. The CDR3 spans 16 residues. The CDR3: CASSSSLAGGQETQYF. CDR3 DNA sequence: TGTGCCAGCAGCTCATCGCTAGCGGGGGGACAAGAGACCCAGTACTTC.

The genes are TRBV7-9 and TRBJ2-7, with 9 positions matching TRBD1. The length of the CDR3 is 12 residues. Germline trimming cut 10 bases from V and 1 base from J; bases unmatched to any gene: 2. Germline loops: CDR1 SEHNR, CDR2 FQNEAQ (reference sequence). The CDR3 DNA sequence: TGTGCCATACAGGGGGCTTCCTACGAGCAGTACTTC. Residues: CAIQGASYEQYF.

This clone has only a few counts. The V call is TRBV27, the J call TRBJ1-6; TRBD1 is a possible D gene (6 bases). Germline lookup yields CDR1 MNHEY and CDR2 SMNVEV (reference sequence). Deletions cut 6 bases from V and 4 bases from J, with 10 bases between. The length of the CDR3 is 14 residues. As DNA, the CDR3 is TGTGCCAGCAGCCAGGGGTTTTATAATTCACCCCTCCACTTT. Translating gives CASSQGFYNSPLHF.

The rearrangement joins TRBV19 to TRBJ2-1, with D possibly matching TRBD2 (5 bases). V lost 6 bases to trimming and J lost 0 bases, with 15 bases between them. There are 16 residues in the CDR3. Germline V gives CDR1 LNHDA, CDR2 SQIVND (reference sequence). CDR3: CASRIKSGSSYNEQFF. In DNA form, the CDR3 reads TGTGCCAGTAGAATAAAAAGCGGAAGCTCCTACAATGAGCAGTTCTTC.

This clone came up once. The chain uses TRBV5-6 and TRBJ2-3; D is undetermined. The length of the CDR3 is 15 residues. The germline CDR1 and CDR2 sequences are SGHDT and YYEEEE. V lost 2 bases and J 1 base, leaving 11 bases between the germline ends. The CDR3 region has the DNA TGTGCCAGCAGCTTCAGAACTACTCGCACAGATACGCAGTATTTT. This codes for CASSFRTTRTDTQYF.

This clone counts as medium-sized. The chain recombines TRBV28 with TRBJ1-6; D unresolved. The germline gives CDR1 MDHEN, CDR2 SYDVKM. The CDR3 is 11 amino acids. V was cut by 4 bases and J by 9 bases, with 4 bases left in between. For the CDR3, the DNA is TGTGCCAGCAGTTCCGGTTCACCCCTCCACTTT. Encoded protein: CASSSGSPLHF.

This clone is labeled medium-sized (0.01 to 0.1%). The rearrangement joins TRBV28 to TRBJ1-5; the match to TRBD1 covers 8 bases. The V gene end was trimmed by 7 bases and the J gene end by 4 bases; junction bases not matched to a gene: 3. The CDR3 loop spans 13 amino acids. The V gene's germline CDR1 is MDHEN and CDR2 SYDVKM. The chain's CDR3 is CASIRQGNQPQHF. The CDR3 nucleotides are TGTGCCAGCATCCGACAGGGGAATCAGCCCCAGCATTTT.

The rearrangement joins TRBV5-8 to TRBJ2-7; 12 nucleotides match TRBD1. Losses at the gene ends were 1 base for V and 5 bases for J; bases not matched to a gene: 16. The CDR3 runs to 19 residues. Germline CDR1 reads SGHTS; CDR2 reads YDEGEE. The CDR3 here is CASSLRDRGHPNPWNEQYF. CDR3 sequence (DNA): TGTGCCAGCAGCTTGAGGGACAGGGGGCACCCAAATCCTTGGAACGAGCAGTACTTC.

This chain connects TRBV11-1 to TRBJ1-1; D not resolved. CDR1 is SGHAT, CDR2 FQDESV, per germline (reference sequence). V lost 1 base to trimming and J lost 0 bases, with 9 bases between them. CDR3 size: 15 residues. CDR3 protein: CASSLGAGLNTEAFF. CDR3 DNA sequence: TGTGCCAGCAGCTTAGGGGCAGGTCTGAACACTGAAGCTTTCTTT.

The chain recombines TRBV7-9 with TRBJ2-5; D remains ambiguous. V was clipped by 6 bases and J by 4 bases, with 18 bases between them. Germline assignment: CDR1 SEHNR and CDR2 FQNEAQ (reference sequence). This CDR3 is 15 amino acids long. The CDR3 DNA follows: TGTGCCAGCAGGTTCTTAACCCGGAAAGCAGAGACCCAGTACTTC. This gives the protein CASRFLTRKAETQYF. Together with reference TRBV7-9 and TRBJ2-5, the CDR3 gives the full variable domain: DTGVSQNPRHKITKRGQNVTFRCDPISEHNRLYWYRQTLGQGPEFLTYFQNEAQLEKSRLLSDRFSAERPKGSFSTLEIQRTEQGDSAMYLCASRFLTRKAETQYFGPGTRLLVL.

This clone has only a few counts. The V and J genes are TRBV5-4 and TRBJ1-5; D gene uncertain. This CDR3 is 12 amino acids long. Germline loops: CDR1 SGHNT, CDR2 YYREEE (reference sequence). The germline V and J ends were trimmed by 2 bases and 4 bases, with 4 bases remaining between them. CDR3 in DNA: TGTGCCAGCAGCTTCCCTAATCAGCCCCAGCATTTT. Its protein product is CASSFPNQPQHF. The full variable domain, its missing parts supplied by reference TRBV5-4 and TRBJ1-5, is ETGVTQSPTHLIKTRGQQVTLRCSSQSGHNTVSWYQQALGQGPQFIFQYYREEENGRGNFPPRFSGLQFPNYSSELNVNALELDDSALYLCASSFPNQPQHFGDGTRLSIL.

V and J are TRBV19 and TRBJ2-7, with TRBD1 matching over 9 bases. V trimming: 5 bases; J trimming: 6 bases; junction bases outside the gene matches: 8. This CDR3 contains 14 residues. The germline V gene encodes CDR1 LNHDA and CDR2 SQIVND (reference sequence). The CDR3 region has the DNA TGTGCCAGTAGTTCGCGGACAGGGGCACGCGAGCAGTACTTC. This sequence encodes CASSSRTGAREQYF. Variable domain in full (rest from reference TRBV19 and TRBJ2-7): DGGITQSPKYLFRKEGQNVTLSCEQNLNHDAMYWYRQDPGQGLRLIYYSQIVNDFQKGDIAEGYSVSREKKESFPLTVTSAQKNPTAFYLCASSSRTGAREQYFGPGTRLTVT.

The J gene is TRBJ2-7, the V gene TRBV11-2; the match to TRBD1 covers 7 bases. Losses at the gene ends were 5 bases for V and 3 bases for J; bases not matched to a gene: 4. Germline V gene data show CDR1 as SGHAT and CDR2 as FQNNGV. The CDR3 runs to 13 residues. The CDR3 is CASSPDRNYEQYF. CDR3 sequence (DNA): TGTGCCAGCAGCCCGGACAGGAACTACGAGCAGTACTTC.

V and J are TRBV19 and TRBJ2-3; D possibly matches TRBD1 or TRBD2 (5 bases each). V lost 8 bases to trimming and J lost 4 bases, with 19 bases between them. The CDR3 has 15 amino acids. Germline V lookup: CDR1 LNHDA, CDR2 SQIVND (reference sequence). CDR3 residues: CASRKEAGTADTQYF. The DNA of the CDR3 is TGTGCCAGTCGAAAGGAGGCAGGGACCGCAGATACGCAGTATTTT.

The CDR3 protein is CASSKQGGAFF. The CDR3 DNA reads TGTGCCAGCAGCAAACAGGGGGGAGCTTTCTTT. The V gene is TRBV21-1, the J gene TRBJ1-1; TRBD1 is the table's D call, not checked against the DNA. TRBV21-1 is a pseudogene segment. This CDR3 contains 11 residues.